This T cell receptor (beta chain) was profiled in a study of blood T cell repertoires in COVID-19. Turning to the study itself: The analysed material was cDNA or gDNA that came from T cells, B-cell-depleted T cells, or PBMCs.

Recruited during active infection, patients (from Seattle) were subsequently followed longitudinally. Germline V CDR1 and CDR2: LNHDA, SQIVND (reference sequence). CDR3 length: 12 amino acids. Trimming removed 1 base at V and 7 bases at J, with 5 bases between. This table comes from immunoSEQ multiplex PCR, and its TCRdb copy is limited to in-frame clones, with some not included. This table has about 100,000 clones, around 90% appearing once. The V and J genes are TRBV19 and TRBJ1-5, with D hard to call. The receptor was derived from a woman aged 50 to 60 with COVID-19, enrolled during active disease. Specimen: peripheral blood. CDR3 coding DNA: TGTGCCAGTAGTATAGGTCTCCAGCCCCAGCATTTT. This translates into CASSIGLQPQHF.